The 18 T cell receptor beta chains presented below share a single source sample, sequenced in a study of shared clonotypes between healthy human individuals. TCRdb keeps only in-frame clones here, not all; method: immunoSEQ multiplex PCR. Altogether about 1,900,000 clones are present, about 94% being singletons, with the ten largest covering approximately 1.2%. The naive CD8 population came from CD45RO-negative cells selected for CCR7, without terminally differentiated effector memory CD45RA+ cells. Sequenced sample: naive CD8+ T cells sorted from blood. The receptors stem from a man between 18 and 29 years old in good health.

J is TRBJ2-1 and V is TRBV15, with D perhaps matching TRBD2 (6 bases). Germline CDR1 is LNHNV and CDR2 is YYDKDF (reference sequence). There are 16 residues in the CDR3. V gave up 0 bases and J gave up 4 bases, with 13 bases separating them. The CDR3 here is CATSRDLGGVYNEQFF. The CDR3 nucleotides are TGTGCCACCAGCAGAGATCTAGGCGGGGTTTACAATGAGCAGTTCTTC.

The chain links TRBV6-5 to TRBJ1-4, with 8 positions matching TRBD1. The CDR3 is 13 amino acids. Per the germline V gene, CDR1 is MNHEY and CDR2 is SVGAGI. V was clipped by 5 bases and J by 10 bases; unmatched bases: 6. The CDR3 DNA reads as TGTGCCAGCAGTACCAACAGGGGGTCAAAACTGTTTTTT. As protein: CASSTNRGSKLFF.

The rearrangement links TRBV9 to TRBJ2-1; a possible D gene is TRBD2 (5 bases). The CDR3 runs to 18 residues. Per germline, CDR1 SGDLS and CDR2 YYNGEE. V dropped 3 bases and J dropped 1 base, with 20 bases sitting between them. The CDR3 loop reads CASSDAPSSPRSYNEQFF. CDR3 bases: TGTGCCAGCAGCGATGCCCCCTCTAGCCCCCGTTCCTACAATGAGCAGTTCTTC.

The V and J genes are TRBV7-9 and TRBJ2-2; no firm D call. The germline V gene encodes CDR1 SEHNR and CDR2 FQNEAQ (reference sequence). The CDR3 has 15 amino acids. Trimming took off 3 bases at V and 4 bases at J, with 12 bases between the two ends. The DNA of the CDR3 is TGTGCCAGCAGCTTTACTTTCGTCGGCACCGGGGAGCTGTTTTTT. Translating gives CASSFTFVGTGELFF.

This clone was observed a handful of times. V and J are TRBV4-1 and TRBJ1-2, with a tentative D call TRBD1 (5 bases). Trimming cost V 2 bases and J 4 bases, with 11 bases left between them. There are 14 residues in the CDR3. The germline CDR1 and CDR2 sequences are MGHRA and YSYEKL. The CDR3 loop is CASSQIDRGYGYTF. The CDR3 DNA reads TGCGCCAGCAGCCAAATAGACAGAGGCTATGGCTACACCTTC.

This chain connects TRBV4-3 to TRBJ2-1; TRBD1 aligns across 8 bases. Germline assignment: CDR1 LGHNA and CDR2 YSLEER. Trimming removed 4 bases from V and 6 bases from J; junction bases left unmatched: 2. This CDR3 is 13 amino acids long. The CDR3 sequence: CASSLTGANEQFF. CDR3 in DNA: TGCGCCAGCAGCCTGACAGGGGCCAATGAGCAGTTCTTC.

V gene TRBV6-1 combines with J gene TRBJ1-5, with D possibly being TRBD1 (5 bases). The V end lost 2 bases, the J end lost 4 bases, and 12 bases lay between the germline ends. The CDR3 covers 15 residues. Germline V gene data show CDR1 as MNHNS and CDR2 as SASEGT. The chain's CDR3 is CASSELAGLNQPQHF. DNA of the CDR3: TGTGCCAGCAGTGAATTAGCAGGGTTGAATCAGCCCCAGCATTTT.

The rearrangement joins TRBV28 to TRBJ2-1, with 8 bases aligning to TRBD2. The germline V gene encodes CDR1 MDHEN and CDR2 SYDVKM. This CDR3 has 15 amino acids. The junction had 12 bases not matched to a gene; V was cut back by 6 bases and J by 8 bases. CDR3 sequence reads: CASSLVSGGLDEQFF. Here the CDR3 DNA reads TGTGCCAGCAGCCTGGTCAGCGGGGGTCTCGATGAGCAGTTCTTC.

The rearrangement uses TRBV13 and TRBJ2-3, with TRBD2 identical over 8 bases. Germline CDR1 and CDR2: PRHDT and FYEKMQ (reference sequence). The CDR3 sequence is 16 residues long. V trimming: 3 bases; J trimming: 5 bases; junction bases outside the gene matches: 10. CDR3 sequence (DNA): TGTGCCAGCAGCTTCCCCGAACGGGAGGGGGGAGATACGCAGTATTTT. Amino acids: CASSFPEREGGDTQYF.

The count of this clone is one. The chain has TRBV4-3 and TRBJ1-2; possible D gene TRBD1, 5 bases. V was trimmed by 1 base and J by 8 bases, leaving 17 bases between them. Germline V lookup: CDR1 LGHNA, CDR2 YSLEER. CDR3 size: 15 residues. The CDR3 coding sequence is TGCGCCAGCAGCCAAGTATGGCGAGGGGAGGACGGCTACACCTTC. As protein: CASSQVWRGEDGYTF.

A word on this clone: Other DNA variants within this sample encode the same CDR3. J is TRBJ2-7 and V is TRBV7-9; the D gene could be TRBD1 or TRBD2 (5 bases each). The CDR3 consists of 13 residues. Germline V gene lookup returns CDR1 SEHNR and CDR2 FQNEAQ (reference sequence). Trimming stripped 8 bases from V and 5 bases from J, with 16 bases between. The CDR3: CASGTSTSDEQYF. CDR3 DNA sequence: TGTGCCAGCGGGACGTCCACCTCGGACGAGCAGTACTTC.

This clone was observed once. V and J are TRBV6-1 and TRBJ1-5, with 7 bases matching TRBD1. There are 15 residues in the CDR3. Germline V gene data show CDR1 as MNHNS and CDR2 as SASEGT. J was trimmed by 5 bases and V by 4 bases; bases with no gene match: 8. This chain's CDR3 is CASSVLQGTYQPQHF. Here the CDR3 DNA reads TGTGCCAGCAGTGTTTTACAGGGGACTTATCAGCCCCAGCATTTT.

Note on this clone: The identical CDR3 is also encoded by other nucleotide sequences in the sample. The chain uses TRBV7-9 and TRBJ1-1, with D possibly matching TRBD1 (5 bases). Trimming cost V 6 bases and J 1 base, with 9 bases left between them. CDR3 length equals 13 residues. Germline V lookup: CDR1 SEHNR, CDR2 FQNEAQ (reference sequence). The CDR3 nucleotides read TGTGCCAGCAGGGTGACAGAGAACACTGAAGCTTTCTTT. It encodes CASRVTENTEAFF.

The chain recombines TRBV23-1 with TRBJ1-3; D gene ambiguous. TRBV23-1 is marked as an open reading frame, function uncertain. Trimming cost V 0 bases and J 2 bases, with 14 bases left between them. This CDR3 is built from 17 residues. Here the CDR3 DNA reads TGCGCCAGCAGTCAATCCGGGTGGTTGAGCCCTGGAAACACCATATATTTT. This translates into CASSQSGWLSPGNTIYF.

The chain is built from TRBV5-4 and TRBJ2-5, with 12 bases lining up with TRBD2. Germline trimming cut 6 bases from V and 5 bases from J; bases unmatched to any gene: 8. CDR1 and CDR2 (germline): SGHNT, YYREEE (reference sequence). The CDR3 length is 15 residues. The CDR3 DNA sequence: TGTGCCAGCAACCTAGCGGGGGGGCCTCAGGAGACCCAGTACTTC. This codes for CASNLAGGPQETQYF. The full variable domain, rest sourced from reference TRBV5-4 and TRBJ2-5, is ETGVTQSPTHLIKTRGQQVTLRCSSQSGHNTVSWYQQALGQGPQFIFQYYREEENGRGNFPPRFSGLQFPNYSSELNVNALELDDSALYLCASNLAGGPQETQYFGPGTRLLVL.

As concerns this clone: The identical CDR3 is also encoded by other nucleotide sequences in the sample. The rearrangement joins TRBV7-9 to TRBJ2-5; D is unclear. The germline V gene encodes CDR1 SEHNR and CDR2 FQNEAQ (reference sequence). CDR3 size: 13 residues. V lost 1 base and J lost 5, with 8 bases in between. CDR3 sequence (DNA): TGTGCCAGCAGCTTAGTCGGTGGGGAGACCCAGTACTTC. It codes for CASSLVGGETQYF.

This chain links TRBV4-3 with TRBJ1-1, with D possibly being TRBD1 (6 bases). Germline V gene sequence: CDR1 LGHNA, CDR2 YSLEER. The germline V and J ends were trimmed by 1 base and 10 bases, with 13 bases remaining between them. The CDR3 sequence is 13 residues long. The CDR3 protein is CASSQVGGPGAFF. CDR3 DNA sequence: TGCGCCAGCAGCCAAGTAGGGGGTCCTGGAGCTTTCTTT.

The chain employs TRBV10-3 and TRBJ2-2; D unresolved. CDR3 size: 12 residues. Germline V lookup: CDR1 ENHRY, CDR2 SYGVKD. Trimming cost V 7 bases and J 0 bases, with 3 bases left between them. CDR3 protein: CAINANTGELFF. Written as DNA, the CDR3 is TGTGCCATCAATGCGAACACCGGGGAGCTGTTTTTT.